One and the same sample provided the 26 T cell receptor beta chains below, sequenced in a study of blood T cells in healthy people across ages. The second PCR ran 7 to 11 cycles with a sample-barcoded 5' primer and J-beta primers. Each CDR3 protein is one row after TCRdb ran MiXCR on the 5' RACE reads. The sample has hundreds of thousands of distinct CDR3 sequences, around two fifths seen once. Material: blood. These receptors all stem from an elderly man in good health.

The chain employs TRBV7-3 and TRBJ2-5; 14 bases align to TRBD2. The CDR3 extends over 16 amino acids. Looked up from germline, CDR1 is SGHTA and CDR2 is FQGTGA. The V segment lost 5 bases and the J segment 11 bases; nucleotides outside the gene matches: 13. This chain's CDR3 is CASSRGTSGRYNEQYF. In DNA, the CDR3 is TGTGCCAGCAGCAGGGGGACTAGCGGGAGATACAATGAGCAGTACTTC.

This clonotype came up a few times. The rearrangement joins TRBV12-3 or TRBV12-4 to TRBJ1-1; D not resolved. The CDR3 length is 13 residues. The ends were cut back, 5 bases at V and 1 base at J, with 8 bases in the middle. The CDR3 spells CASSPHKNTEAFF. The CDR3 DNA reads TGTGCCAGCAGTCCTCACAAGAACACTGAAGCTTTCTTT.

The gene calls are TRBV7-2 and TRBJ2-7; D is undetermined. This CDR3 has 13 residues. Per the germline V gene, CDR1 is SGHTA and CDR2 is FQGNSA. Between the trimmed V and J ends, which lost 3 bases and 2 bases, there was a span of 8 bases. The CDR3 protein is CASSFEDPYEQYF. As DNA, the CDR3 is TGTGCCAGCAGCTTTGAGGACCCCTACGAGCAGTACTTC. Using reference TRBV7-2 and TRBJ2-7 for the parts outside the CDR3, the full variable domain is GAGVSQSPSNKVTEKGKDVELRCDPISGHTALYWYRQSLGQGLEFLIYFQGNSAPDKSGLPSDRFSAERTGGSVSTLTIQRTQQEDSAVYLCASSFEDPYEQYFGPGTRLTVT.

With regard to this clonotype: One base away lies a much larger clone, so this may be a sequencing read error. This chain uses TRBV7-2 with TRBJ2-4; 8 nucleotides line up with TRBD2. Germline V gives CDR1 SGHTA, CDR2 FQGNSA. This CDR3 region has 15 residues. The V segment lost 3 bases and the J segment 3 bases; nucleotides outside the gene matches: 4. The CDR3 is CASSFPGLVKNIQYF. In DNA, the CDR3 is TGTGCCAGCAGCTTCCCGGGACTAGTCAAAAACATTCAGTACTTC.

Only a few counts were recorded for this clonotype. The rearrangement joins TRBV6-5 to TRBJ2-1; D might be TRBD2 (5 bases). The CDR3 is 15 amino acids. Trimming removed 7 bases from V and 9 bases from J, with 22 bases in between. Germline-derived CDR1 and CDR2 are MNHEY and SVGAGI. This chain's CDR3 is CASKSDWNLQREQFF. The CDR3 DNA follows: TGTGCCAGCAAATCGGACTGGAACCTACAACGTGAGCAGTTCTTC.

This clonotype has more than one count but fewer than ten. CDR3 in DNA: TGTGCCTGGAGTTTCAGGGAAGGACATCTCGAGCAGTACTTC. It codes for CAWSFREGHLEQYF. This chain uses TRBV30 with TRBJ2-7, with a weak D call TRBD1 (5 bases). Between the trimmed V and J ends, which lost 2 bases and 6 bases, there was a span of 17 bases. The CDR3 has 14 amino acids. Germline V lookup: CDR1 GTSNPN, CDR2 SVGIG (reference sequence).

The chain has TRBV28 and TRBJ1-1, with a tentative D call TRBD1 (6 bases). Germline CDR1 and CDR2: MDHEN and SYDVKM. Trimming pared 10 bases from V and 10 bases from J, leaving 16 bases between. The CDR3 has 11 residues. The CDR3 DNA reads TGTGCCACCACCTTCCTAGGGGGAGCTTTCTTT. Its protein is CATTFLGGAFF.

This chain links TRBV11-2 with TRBJ2-5; 16 bases are a match to TRBD2. Trimming took 1 base from V and 12 from J; bases not matched to a gene: 5. Germline CDR1 SGHAT, CDR2 FQNNGV. The CDR3 sequence is 15 residues long. CDR3 DNA sequence: TGTGCCAGCAGCTTAGCAGGGACTAGCGGGAGGGTAGAGTACTTC. Its protein product is CASSLAGTSGRVEYF.

This clonotype appeared a few times. This rearrangement joins TRBV9 to TRBJ2-5; 10 positions match TRBD1. The CDR3 has 15 amino acids. Germline lookup yields CDR1 SGDLS and CDR2 YYNGEE. The V and J ends lost 0 bases and 5 bases, in that order; junction bases with no gene match: 4. The DNA for the CDR3 is TGTGCCAGCAGCGTAGATGGGACAGGGGAGGAGACCCAGTACTTC. This sequence encodes CASSVDGTGEETQYF.

As regards this clonotype: At one of its ends the junction is not consistent with the germline gene, which may arise from a read error. The gene calls are TRBV5-5 and TRBJ2-7; 10 bases are a match to TRBD2. From germline, CDR1 is SGHKS and CDR2 YYEKEE (reference sequence). The CDR3 totals 15 residues. The CDR3 sequence is CASSLDTSGNYEQYF. The CDR3 DNA reads as TGCGCCAGCAGCTTGGATACTAGCGGGAACTACGAGCAGTACTTC. The full variable domain, its missing parts supplied by reference TRBV5-5 and TRBJ2-7, is DAGVTQSPTHLIKTRGQQVTLRCSPISGHKSVSWYQQVLGQGPQFIFQYYEKEERGRGNFPDRFSARQFPNYSSELNVNALLLGDSALYLCASSLDTSGNYEQYFGPGTRLTVT.

This clonotype was found a few times. The chain links TRBV7-9 to TRBJ2-7; 9 positions agree with TRBD1. The CDR3 contains 15 residues. The germline CDR1 and CDR2 sequences are SEHNR and FQNEAQ (reference sequence). V was pared by 4 bases and J by 3 bases, with 7 bases of the junction left unmatched. The CDR3 reads CASSSSGTGHYEQYF. CDR3 in DNA: TGTGCCAGCAGCTCTTCCGGGACAGGGCACTACGAGCAGTACTTC.

This sequence joins TRBV7-2 and TRBJ2-7; D uncertain. Germline V gene sequence: CDR1 SGHTA, CDR2 FQGNSA. The CDR3 loop spans 16 amino acids. V lost 1 base, J lost 1 base, and 14 bases lay in between. The CDR3 sequence is CASSLDVGASSYEQYF. The DNA of the CDR3 is TGTGCCAGCAGCTTAGACGTAGGTGCATCATCCTACGAGCAGTACTTC. Supplemented by reference TRBV7-2 and TRBJ2-7, the full variable domain reads GAGVSQSPSNKVTEKGKDVELRCDPISGHTALYWYRQSLGQGLEFLIYFQGNSAPDKSGLPSDRFSAERTGGSVSTLTIQRTQQEDSAVYLCASSLDVGASSYEQYFGPGTRLTVT.

This clonotype turned up a few times. The V and J genes are TRBV7-8 and TRBJ2-1, with D possibly called TRBD1 or TRBD2 (5 bases each). V was pared by 3 bases and J by 7 bases, with 16 bases between. This CDR3 spans 15 amino acids. Germline V gives CDR1 SGHVS, CDR2 FQNEAQ. This chain's CDR3 is CASSLGVGVTNEQFF. Here the CDR3 DNA reads TGTGCCAGCAGCTTGGGGGTAGGGGTTACTAATGAGCAGTTCTTC. Full variable domain (missing parts from reference TRBV7-8 and TRBJ2-1): GAGVSQSPRYKVAKRGQDVALRCDPISGHVSLFWYQQALGQGPEFLTYFQNEAQLDKSGLPSDRFFAERPEGSVSTLKIQRTQQEDSAVYLCASSLGVGVTNEQFFGPGTRLTVL.

This sequence joins TRBV6-5 and TRBJ1-3; D gene unclear. The germline CDR1 and CDR2 sequences are MNHEY and SVGAGI. Trimming cost V 0 bases and J 2 bases, with 8 bases left between them. The CDR3 extends over 15 amino acids. The CDR3 DNA reads TGTGCCAGCAGTTACTCTACCGGGACTGGAAACACCATATATTTT. Translated: CASSYSTGTGNTIYF.

The rearrangement links TRBV20-1 to TRBJ2-3; 7 positions match TRBD2. V shed 3 bases and J 3 bases; nucleotides not matched to a gene: 9. Per germline, CDR1 DFQATT and CDR2 SNEGSKA (reference sequence). The CDR3 runs to 15 residues. The DNA of the CDR3 is TGCAGTGCTAGTAGTGCGGGAGCGTTGACAGATACGCAGTATTTT. Its translation is CSASSAGALTDTQYF.

The table lists this clonotype with many counts. The chain links TRBV12-3 or TRBV12-4 to TRBJ2-2; 8 bases are shared with TRBD1. This CDR3 comprises 14 residues. Trimming removed 5 bases from V and 5 bases from J; junction bases left unmatched: 4. For the CDR3, the DNA is TGTGCCAGCAGTCGACAGGGGAGTACCGGGGAGCTGTTTTTT. Translated, it gives CASSRQGSTGELFF.

This clonotype was seen more than once but under ten times. J is TRBJ2-1 and V is TRBV7-2; possibly TRBD1 or TRBD2 for D (6 bases each). Germline values: CDR1 SGHTA, CDR2 FQGNSA. V was trimmed by 2 bases and J by 8 bases, leaving 16 bases between them. CDR3 size: 15 residues. The CDR3 DNA reads as TGTGCCAGCAGCTTAAGGGGGACTCGCTCCTATGAGCAGTTCTTC. This gives the protein CASSLRGTRSYEQFF.

The sample holds many counts of this clonotype. The CDR3 DNA follows: TGCAGTGCTAGAGCGGGTAGCGGGGGGGCAACAGATACGCAGTATTTT. Protein product: CSARAGSGGATDTQYF. The J gene is TRBJ2-3, the V gene TRBV20-1; 11 bases map to TRBD2. J lost 3 bases, V lost 1 base, and 6 bases had no gene match. The CDR3 has 16 amino acids. Germline V CDR1 and CDR2: DFQATT, SNEGSKA (reference sequence).

V is TRBV7-2 and J is TRBJ2-3; D ambiguous. CDR3 size: 14 residues. V was cut by 5 bases and J by 5 bases, with 14 bases left in between. Per the germline V gene, CDR1 is SGHTA and CDR2 is FQGNSA. The CDR3 DNA reads as TGTGCCAGCAGCCGAACGTCGGCTCAAGATACGCAGTATTTT. Protein product: CASSRTSAQDTQYF.

This chain joins TRBV7-2 and TRBJ2-5, with a possible D match to TRBD2 (5 bases). The CDR3 is 18 amino acids. Trimming took off 3 bases at V and 0 bases at J, with 20 bases between the two ends. CDR1 and CDR2 from the germline V gene are SGHTA and FQGNSA. CDR3 residues: CASSFNGPGLRNQETQYF. CDR3 in DNA: TGTGCCAGCAGCTTCAACGGACCGGGGTTAAGAAACCAAGAGACCCAGTACTTC.

In this sample, this clonotype turned up a few times. The chain couples TRBV5-1 to TRBJ2-7, with 8 bases identical to TRBD1. Germline V gives CDR1 SGHRS, CDR2 YFSETQ. CDR3 length: 16 residues. After removal of 4 bases from V and 1 base from J, the junction contained 10 bases not matched to a gene. Here the CDR3 DNA reads TGCGCCAGCAGCCTTGGGACAGGCCTTTTATCCTACGAGCAGTACTTC. Residues: CASSLGTGLLSYEQYF.

V usage is TRBV3-1 and J usage is TRBJ2-1; TRBD2 matches 11 bases. The J call could be wrong; TRBJ2-7 is a better fit for the DNA end. Germline V gene sequence: CDR1 LGHDT, CDR2 YNNKEL (reference sequence). This CDR3 spans 17 amino acids. DNA for the CDR3: TGTGCCAGCAGCCCTACCGTTAGCGGGAGGGGGTACAATGAGCAGTACTTC. It encodes CASSPTVSGRGYNEQYF.

Only a few counts were recorded for this clonotype. V and J are TRBV5-1 and TRBJ2-7; 8 bases map to TRBD2. The CDR3 sequence is 15 residues long. From germline, CDR1 is SGHRS and CDR2 YFSETQ. Unmatched junction bases numbered 11, after V lost 4 bases and J lost 5 bases. The CDR3 DNA reads TGCGCCAGCAGCCCTTTCGGGGGGGCTGGGAACGAGCAGTACTTC. Encoded protein: CASSPFGGAGNEQYF.

This chain connects TRBV4-1 to TRBJ2-1; TRBD1 matches 8 bases. The CDR3 contains 13 residues. CDR1 is MGHRA and CDR2 is YSYEKL in the germline V gene. The V and J ends lost 4 bases and 8 bases, in that order; junction bases with no gene match: 4. The CDR3 sequence: CASSRQQGDEQFF. As DNA, the CDR3 is TGCGCCAGCAGCCGCCAACAGGGGGATGAGCAGTTCTTC.

The chain combines TRBV6-7 with TRBJ2-7; tentatively, D is TRBD1 (5 bases). TRBV6-7 is labeled an ORF, and its function is uncertain. This CDR3 is built from 15 residues. The V gene lost 6 bases and the J gene lost 4 bases, with 19 bases spanning the gap. As DNA, the CDR3 is TGTGCCAGCAGCCACAGGTCACACCTTCCATACGAGCAGTACTTC. The encoded protein is CASSHRSHLPYEQYF.

The rearrangement joins TRBV29-1 to TRBJ2-4, with a weak D call TRBD2 (5 bases). CDR3 length equals 12 residues. Germline CDR1 SQVTM, CDR2 ANQGSEA. CDR3 sequence reads: CSQLDGGNIQYF. In nucleotides, the CDR3 is TGCAGTCAACTCGACGGAGGAAACATTCAGTACTTC.